This T cell receptor beta chain was sequenced for a study of molecular identifiers for immune sequencing clone quantification (dated by TCRdb to 2016 to 2019). Background on the whole study: For a replicate experiment, RNA from around 20,000 or 99,000 naive CD8 T cells was divided into five aliquots, of which four were sequenced. CD8 T cells were used in a methods study to benchmark molecular-identifier clustering-based TCR repertoire sequencing (MIDCIRS) and TCR RNA copy counting. The paper's findings and limits, for the study overall: The naive libraries included spiked-in Jurkat TCR RNA (roughly nine copies' worth), and this Jurkat TCR RNA is not part of the donor repertoire. Highly expanded clone sizes could be underestimated if identical TCR molecules share a barcode. When barcode sub-clustering was left out, chimeric consensus sequences inflated TCR diversity, with chimeras reaching as high as 47%. Modeling indicated about three TCR RNA copies recovered per cell, compared with 9 to 10 by digital PCR, which implies a capture efficiency of approximately 30%. In CMV-specific effector cells, clones with more than 20 RNA copies accounted for over 98% of molecules, whereas in naive cells such clones accounted for under 1%. A single cell's worth of spiked-in Jurkat TCR RNA was reported detectable even among 750,000 to 1,000,000 naive CD8 T cells.

Libraries were made using PCR. The run used an Illumina HiSeq 4000. Bulk TCR libraries were generated as previously described, with the TCR primers listed in Table S5 used. The Qiagen AllPrep DNA/RNA kit was used to purify total RNA. Before any analysis, reads coming from multiple sequencing runs of the same library were combined into one pool. In the paper's pipeline: Reads were retained only if an exact TCR constant sequence was present, and the retained reads were trimmed to 150 nt and grouped according to their 12-nt molecular barcodes. Reads within each barcode group were sub-clustered using a 15% Levenshtein threshold, and quality-weighted consensus sequences were constructed for each RNA molecule. Non-functional sequences were removed, as were lower-count sequences one edit away from another. Based on a fit of two negative binomial distributions, barcode sub-clusters having less than 20% of the maximum read count were discarded. TCRdb trimmed the raw reads at Q25, called clones with MiXCR and kept productive beta chains. Each record represents a unique CDR3 protein, reported with the most common genes and DNA among its rows. For this entry, the V and J calls and clone size follow TCRdb and not the study's own pipeline. The sample table lists 60,000 to 70,000 distinct CDR3 sequences, 15% to 20% of them with a count of one. The ten largest clones take up about 1.5% of the sample.

Naive CD8 T cell libraries were made from roughly 20,000 to 1,000,000 sorted cells using 10%, 30% or 50% of purified RNA. Naive CD8 T cells, defined as CD8+CD4-CCR7+CD45RA+, were FACS-sorted into RLT Plus buffer on a BD FACSAria II. Ten to eleven TCR copies' worth of Jurkat RNA were spiked into 20,000-1,000,000 naive CD8 T cell samples to test detection sensitivity. CD8 T cells were enriched using RosetteSep CD8+ T Cell Enrichment Cocktail and Ficoll-Paque, and the enriched cells then underwent ACK red cell lysis. For this chain, trimming is 0 bases at the V end and 3 bases at the J end, and the number of junction bases without a gene match is 12. CDR1 LGHDT and CDR2 YNNKEL are derived from the germline V gene (reference sequence). Inclusive of the bounding cysteine and phenylalanine, the CDR3 is 19 residues long. The kept DNA is CDR3 alone, 57 bases in frame from the first base. In its sample, this clonotype was seen many times. Its antigen target is currently unknown. Qualities for individual bases were not recorded, and no much larger clone is one base off.

Sequencing was carried out using naive CD8+ T cells from blood, with Jurkat cell RNA spiked in. This specimen's cell subset or site label, per the study, means: FACS-sorted CD8+CD4-CCR7+CD45RA+ naive T cells. In this chain, TRBV3-1 is recombined with TRBJ2-3; the junction holds 10 bases that match TRBD2. The receptor was isolated from a human donor in good health. Some libraries in this study had Jurkat cell RNA spiked in. The CDR3 protein: CASSQEAGAGGPRTDTQYF. Here is the DNA: TGTGCCAGCAGCCAAGAGGCGGGAGCGGGAGGGCCGCGGACAGATACGCAGTATTTT.